These T cell receptor beta chains were read from a single sample in a study of blood T cell repertoires in COVID-19. Method: immunoSEQ multiplex PCR; TCRdb's copy keeps in-frame clones and lacks some. The sample includes under 85,000 clones, roughly four fifths of them seen just once. The specimen sequenced was peripheral blood. The receptors here all came from a human donor in a cohort sampled during active COVID-19. CDR3s include the opening cysteine and the closing phenylalanine or tryptophan. Fields, in order: D gene, J gene, V gene, clone size, CDR3 protein, CDR3 DNA. A D gene is named only where the DNA matches it firmly. Clone sizes are given selectively: once, few, many, or a class where the clone is expanded.

- TRBJ1-1 TRBV12-3/TRBV12-4 - CASSFSGQKAFF TGTGCCAGCAGTTTTAGTGGACAGAAAGCTTTCTTT
TRBD1 TRBJ1-1 TRBV12-5 once CASGLGDPGGREAFF TGTGCTAGTGGTTTGGGAGATCCAGGGGGCAGGGAAGCTTTCTTT
TRBD1 TRBJ1-1 TRBV6-5 - CASSRDSNTEAFF TGTGCCAGCAGCAGGGACAGTAACACTGAAGCTTTCTTT
- TRBJ1-4 TRBV19 - CASSNPGGLGEKLFF TGTGCCAGTAGTAACCCGGGTGGACTTGGTGAAAAACTGTTTTTT
TRBD1 TRBJ1-2 TRBV28 many CASWTGANYGYTF TGTGCCAGCTGGACAGGGGCTAACTATGGCTACACCTTC
TRBD1 TRBJ1-1 TRBV2 - CASRRDRWLTDEAFF TGTGCCAGCAGAAGGGACAGGTGGTTGACTGATGAAGCTTTCTTT
TRBD1 TRBJ1-5 TRBV30 - CAWSVGQGVNQPQHF TGTGCCTGGAGTGTCGGACAGGGGGTAAATCAGCCCCAGCATTTT
TRBD1 TRBJ1-2 TRBV28 - CASSFGRGWYGYTF TGTGCCAGCAGTTTCGGCAGGGGGTGGTATGGCTACACCTTC
- TRBJ1-2 TRBV19 - CARARVGGFYGYTF TGTGCCAGGGCCAGGGTGGGAGGCTTCTATGGCTACACCTTC
TRBD1 TRBJ2-2 TRBV29-1 - CSVEGDRETGELFF TGCAGCGTTGAAGGGGACAGGGAAACCGGGGAGCTGTTTTTT
TRBD1 TRBJ2-2 TRBV6-5 - CASPRETGVSGELFF TGTGCCAGCCCACGAGAGACAGGGGTTAGCGGGGAGCTGTTTTTT
- TRBJ2-5 TRBV7-8 - CASSAGSFKVETQYF TGTGCCAGCAGCGCAGGGTCCTTCAAAGTGGAGACCCAGTACTTC
TRBD1 TRBJ2-1 TRBV11-3 - CASSHDRGSGNEQFF TGTGCCAGCAGCCATGACAGGGGGTCTGGAAATGAGCAGTTCTTC
TRBD1 TRBJ2-2 TRBV7-2 - CASSSPTGRVTGELFF TGTGCCAGCAGCTCACCGACAGGGCGGGTCACCGGGGAGCTGTTTTTT
- TRBJ2-1 TRBV30 once CAWRGGRGLEIF TGTGCCTGGAGGGGTGGGAGGGGGTTAGAGATCTTC
TRBD1 TRBJ1-1 TRBV3-1/TRBV3-2 - CASSQAKWTGTNTEAFF TGTGCCAGCAGCCAAGCCAAATGGACAGGGACTAACACTGAAGCTTTCTTT
- TRBJ1-1 TRBV6-5 - CASNQGLGTEAFF TGTGCCAGCAACCAGGGGTTGGGCACTGAAGCTTTCTTT
- TRBJ2-1 TRBV3-1/TRBV3-2 - CASSALGQKYNEQFF TGTGCCAGCAGCGCTCTGGGACAAAAATACAATGAGCAGTTCTTC
TRBD2 TRBJ2-2 TRBV7-2 - CASSWPGLAGGPYTGELFF TGTGCCAGCAGCTGGCCGGGACTAGCGGGGGGGCCGTACACCGGGGAGCTGTTTTTT
TRBD1 TRBJ1-5 TRBV30 few CAFKPTGDTGPPQHF TGTGCCTTCAAACCAACAGGGGATACCGGTCCGCCCCAGCATTTT
- TRBJ1-3 TRBV19 - CASSIGGTGNTIYF TGTGCCAGTAGTATTGGAGGGACTGGAAACACCATATATTTT
- TRBJ1-1 TRBV6-5 - CASSYSGAEAFF TGTGCCAGCAGTTACTCGGGAGCAGAAGCTTTCTTT
- TRBJ2-7 TRBV11-2 - CASSLDGDETYEQYF TGTGCCAGCAGCTTAGATGGAGACGAAACCTACGAGCAGTACTTC
TRBD1 TRBJ2-7 TRBV6-5 once CASRDRGRDEQYF TGTGCCAGCAGAGACAGGGGACGGGACGAGCAGTACTTC
- TRBJ1-1 TRBV3-1/TRBV3-2 - CASSQKLGTGHMNTEAFF TGTGCCAGCAGCCAAAAGCTAGGGACGGGACACATGAACACTGAAGCTTTCTTT
- TRBJ1-1 TRBV11-3 - CASSRQRNTEAFF TGTGCCAGCAGCCGACAGAGGAACACTGAAGCTTTCTTT
TRBD1 TRBJ2-5 TRBV7-2 - CASSLGQHQETQYF TGTGCCAGCAGCTTGGGACAGCACCAAGAGACCCAGTACTTC
- TRBJ1-2 TRBV27 - CASSPQGLDGYTF TGTGCCAGCAGTCCTCAGGGACTAGATGGCTACACCTTC
TRBD2 TRBJ2-3 TRBV7-9 - CASSFSAGGPGGDTQYF TGTGCCAGCAGCTTCTCGGCGGGGGGGCCAGGAGGAGATACGCAGTATTTT